Listed here are 13 T cell receptor beta chains from one sample, sequenced in a study of T cell responses to AZD1222 COVID-19 vaccine. Profiling relied on immunoSEQ multiplex PCR, and the TCRdb table lists in-frame clones only, not all of them. The profile covers about 130,000 clones, with 87% appearing a single time and about 10% taken by the ten largest. Sample: peripheral blood, taken on day 0 of AZD1222 vaccination. The source of these receptors is an adult in good health.

In DNA form, the CDR3 reads TGTGCCAGCAGTTTATTAAGTGTTGGACAGGAATATGGCTACACCTTC. It encodes CASSLLSVGQEYGYTF. V usage is TRBV28 and J usage is TRBJ1-2, with TRBD1 matching 7 bases. The germline V gene has CDR1 MDHEN and CDR2 SYDVKM. The J segment lost 5 bases and the V segment lost 1 base, leaving 10 bases of the junction unmatched. The CDR3 is 16 amino acids.

This rearrangement joins TRBV2 to TRBJ2-6; the D is unclear. The CDR3 has 15 amino acids. CDR1 and CDR2 from the germline V gene are SNHLY and FYNNEI. Trimming removed 3 bases at V and 0 bases at J, with 6 bases between. The CDR3 reads CASSDGFSGANVLTF. CDR3 DNA: TGTGCCAGCAGTGATGGGTTCTCTGGGGCCAACGTCCTGACTTTC.

This clone has only one observation. V gene TRBV13 combines with J gene TRBJ1-1; D is unresolved. Looked up from germline, CDR1 is PRHDT and CDR2 is FYEKMQ (reference sequence). The CDR3 runs 16 residues. V was shortened by 3 bases and J by 1 base, with 15 bases between the two germline ends. Here the CDR3 reads CASSLNTLVRNTEAFF. DNA for the CDR3: TGTGCCAGCAGCTTGAACACCTTGGTAAGGAACACTGAAGCTTTCTTT.

This chain uses TRBV9 with TRBJ2-3; perhaps TRBD1 as D (6 bases). Germline lookup yields CDR1 SGDLS and CDR2 YYNGEE. This CDR3 comprises 15 residues. The V gene lost 0 bases and the J gene lost 2 bases, with 10 bases spanning the gap. The CDR3 nucleotides read TGTGCCAGCAGCGTAGTGGGGGCCATCACAGATACGCAGTATTTT. Translation gives CASSVVGAITDTQYF.

The chain carries TRBV15 and TRBJ2-7, with no clear D. Trimming took off 1 base at V and 2 bases at J, with 9 bases between the two ends. The CDR3 has 14 amino acids. Germline-derived CDR1 and CDR2 are LNHNV and YYDKDF (reference sequence). The CDR3 protein is CATSRVGTTYEQYF. Written as DNA, the CDR3 is TGTGCCACCAGCAGAGTGGGAACAACCTACGAGCAGTACTTC.

A single count supports this clone. The chain joins TRBV6-5 to TRBJ2-7; no firm D call. Trimming stripped 5 bases from V and 2 bases from J, with 16 bases between. Germline V CDR1 and CDR2: MNHEY, SVGAGI. CDR3 length: 15 amino acids. The CDR3 nucleotides are TGTGCCAGCAGTCCCGGGTGGGCCACTACCTACGAGCAGTACTTC. It specifies CASSPGWATTYEQYF.

The chain recombines TRBV5-1 with TRBJ2-1; D may be TRBD2 (5 bases). The V end lost 1 base, the J end lost 7 bases, and 12 bases lay between the germline ends. Germline assignment: CDR1 SGHRS and CDR2 YFSETQ. The CDR3 consists of 14 residues. The CDR3 sequence is CASSLRRGRNEQFF. The CDR3 nucleotides read TGCGCCAGCAGCTTGCGACGGGGTCGGAATGAGCAGTTCTTC. Full variable domain (outside the CDR3, taken from reference TRBV5-1 and TRBJ2-1): KAGVTQTPRYLIKTRGQQVTLSCSPISGHRSVSWYQQTPGQGLQFLFEYFSETQRNKGNFPGRFSGRQFSNSRSEMNVSTLELGDSALYLCASSLRRGRNEQFFGPGTRLTVL.

The chain couples TRBV7-2 to TRBJ2-5, with 8 positions matching TRBD1. The CDR3 is 14 amino acids. The J segment lost 1 base and the V segment lost 5 bases, leaving 3 bases of the junction unmatched. The germline gives CDR1 SGHTA, CDR2 FQGNSA. For the CDR3, the DNA is TGTGCCAGCAGCGACAGGGGCTTCCAAGAGACCCAGTACTTC. Translation gives CASSDRGFQETQYF.

This chain connects TRBV5-1 to TRBJ2-7, with a possible D match to TRBD1 (5 bases). Germline CDR1 reads SGHRS; CDR2 reads YFSETQ. This CDR3 spans 14 amino acids. V shed 2 bases and J shed 0 bases, with 9 bases lying between them. Written as DNA, the CDR3 is TGCGCCAGCAGCTTCCAGGGTCTCTCCTACGAGCAGTACTTC. Its protein is CASSFQGLSYEQYF. The entire variable domain, with the rest obtained from reference TRBV5-1 and TRBJ2-7, is as follows: KAGVTQTPRYLIKTRGQQVTLSCSPISGHRSVSWYQQTPGQGLQFLFEYFSETQRNKGNFPGRFSGRQFSNSRSEMNVSTLELGDSALYLCASSFQGLSYEQYFGPGTRLTVT.

CDR3 residues: CAWTQGPYGYTF. CDR3 bases: TGTGCCTGGACCCAGGGACCCTATGGCTACACCTTC. V usage is TRBV30 and J usage is TRBJ1-2; D might be TRBD1 (5 bases). Germline values: CDR1 GTSNPN, CDR2 SVGIG (reference sequence). V shed 4 bases and J shed 4 bases, with 10 bases lying between them. The CDR3 is made up of 12 amino acids.

The chain links TRBV11-3 to TRBJ2-1, with 9 bases identical to TRBD2. CDR1 is SGHNT, CDR2 YENEEA, per germline. CDR3 length: 16 residues. J lost 8 bases, V lost 5 bases, and 13 bases had no gene match. The CDR3 sequence is CASSVGLASLVDEQFF. Written as DNA, the CDR3 is TGTGCCAGCAGCGTAGGACTAGCGTCGCTGGTGGATGAGCAGTTCTTC.

This chain links TRBV29-1 with TRBJ2-5; a weak D match, TRBD2 (6 bases). Per the germline V gene, CDR1 is SQVTM and CDR2 is ANQGSEA. V gave up 6 bases and J gave up 7 bases, with 12 bases separating them. The CDR3 runs 11 residues. The CDR3 DNA sequence: TGCAGCGTCGGACTATCGTGGACCCAGTACTTC. Residues: CSVGLSWTQYF.

V is TRBV28 and J is TRBJ2-1, with TRBD2 matching over 7 bases. Germline CDR1 reads MDHEN; CDR2 reads SYDVKM. V was clipped by 4 bases and J by 9 bases; unmatched bases: 9. The CDR3 loop spans 14 amino acids. The CDR3 nucleotides are TGTGCCAGCAGTTCGCCTGGCGGGAGTGGTGAGCAGTTCTTC. The encoded protein is CASSSPGGSGEQFF.